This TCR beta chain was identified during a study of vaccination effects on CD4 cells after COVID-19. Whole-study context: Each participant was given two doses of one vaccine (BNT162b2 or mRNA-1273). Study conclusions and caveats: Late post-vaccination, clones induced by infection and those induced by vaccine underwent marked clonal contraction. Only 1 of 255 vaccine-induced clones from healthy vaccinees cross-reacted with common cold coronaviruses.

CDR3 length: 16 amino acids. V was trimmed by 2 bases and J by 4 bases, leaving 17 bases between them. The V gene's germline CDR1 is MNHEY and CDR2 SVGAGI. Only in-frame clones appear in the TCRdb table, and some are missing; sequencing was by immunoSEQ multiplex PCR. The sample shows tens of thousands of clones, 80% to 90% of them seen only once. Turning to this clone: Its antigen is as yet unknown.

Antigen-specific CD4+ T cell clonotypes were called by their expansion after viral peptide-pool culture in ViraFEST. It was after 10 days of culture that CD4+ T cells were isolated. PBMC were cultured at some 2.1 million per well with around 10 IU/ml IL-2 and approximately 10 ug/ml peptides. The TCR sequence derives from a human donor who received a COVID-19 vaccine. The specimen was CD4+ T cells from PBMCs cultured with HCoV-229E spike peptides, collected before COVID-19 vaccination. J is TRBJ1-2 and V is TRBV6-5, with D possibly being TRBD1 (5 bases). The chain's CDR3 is CASSYGKRSGLYGYTF. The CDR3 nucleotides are TGTGCCAGCAGTTACGGGAAGCGGTCGGGGCTCTATGGCTACACCTTC.